Given below is one T cell receptor beta chain in context. This receptor's antigen is unknown. A much larger clone sits a single nucleotide away, making a read error possible. For this chain, trimming is 6 bases at the V end and 9 bases at the J end, and the number of junction bases without a gene match is 12. The CDR3 runs 13 amino acids, cysteine and phenylalanine included. Left in the record is the CDR3 DNA by itself, 39 bases read in frame from the first base. From the germline V gene, CDR1 is SQVTM and CDR2 is ANQGSEA. The roughly 39 donors, aged 6 to 90 years, were systemically healthy Caucasian individuals from Russia. Around 10 milliliters of peripheral blood were drawn from each donor into EDTA-treated Vacutainer tubes. Ficoll-Paque density-gradient centrifugation was used to isolate PBMCs, with at least 6 million obtained per sample. Trizol reagent was used to extract total RNA from PBMCs, with at least 5.5 micrograms per sample. The percentages of naive CD45RAhigh/CD27high T cells were determined by flow cytometry on a PBMC aliquot from every donor.

The library was obtained by 5' RACE. The data were produced on an Illumina HiSeq 2500. A second PCR of about 6 to 11 cycles was run with a J-beta primer mix and a sample-barcoded 5' primer. Each TCR beta cDNA molecule received a unique molecular identifier from a template-switch 5' adaptor carrying 12 random nucleotides. At least 2.5 million CDR3-containing paired-end reads were obtained from each sample. All of the RNA was converted into first-strand cDNA using the Mint cDNA synthesis kit, with a TRBC-specific oligonucleotide serving as the primer. Following uracil-DNA glycosylase treatment, all cDNA underwent a first 18-cycle PCR with the universal primers M1SS and BC2_uni_R. Per the authors' processing: Normalization of each sample was performed by random selection of 1 million high-quality reads, each carrying a distinct molecular identifier. Reads with shared molecular identifiers were discarded instead of being binned into consensus sequences. CDR3 identification, clonotype clustering and error correction used MiTCR with a Q25 quality threshold and the strictest error-elimination algorithm. A nonparametric unseen species model with Euler transformation was used to estimate a lower bound on total TCR beta diversity. In-frame beta chains were kept once TCRdb had trimmed the public reads at Q25 with fastp and called clones with MiXCR. Each CDR3 protein gets just one entry, which takes the most common genes and DNA from the rows behind it. TCRdb, rather than the study authors, made the V and J calls. The sample includes around 1.7 million distinct CDR3 sequences, with 25% to 30% observed a single time. The ten largest make up 7.7% of the sample.

This record belongs to a study of blood T cells in healthy people across ages (dated by TCRdb to about 2015). Describing the broader study: In model experiments, template switching captured about one uniquely barcoded TCR beta cDNA molecule for every two T cells. To track age-related changes in TCR beta repertoire diversity, the study relied on deep sequencing normalized with unique cDNA molecular identifiers. Four age groups were formed from the donors: young (average roughly 15 years), middle-aged (approximately 40), aged (around 62) and long-lived (roughly 81). Donors of different ages were randomly distributed across sequencing lanes to avoid experimental bias. Using the same blood draw, the study looked at two additional independent replicas of 1 million unique cDNA reads for two donors, one aged 18 to 29 and the other aged 80 or older. The research as a whole found: Because donor CMV infection status was unknown, age-related changes in expanded clonotypes were potentially confounded. Compared with the aged group, more naive CD4+ T cells, fewer expanded clones and increased TCR diversity were shown by the long-lived group, suggesting age selection. As age increased, observed TCR beta diversity per million T cells dropped in a roughly linear way, and a significant reduction was already evident by age approximately 40. Since profiling was done on bulk unsorted PBMCs, naive and antigen-experienced compartments could not be conclusively compared. Total diversity estimates from one million sequenced T cells were considered lower bounds and underestimates. The percentage of naive T cells measured by flow cytometry correlated strongly with observed TCR beta diversity.

This sequence uses TRBV29-1 and TRBJ2-5, and 8 junction bases match TRBD1. The source of this sequence is a woman aged 25-40 years in good health. Sequencing used blood. The DNA sequence is TGCAGCGTCGCAGACAGGGGATGGGAGGCCCAGTACTTC. Its coded protein is CSVADRGWEAQYF.